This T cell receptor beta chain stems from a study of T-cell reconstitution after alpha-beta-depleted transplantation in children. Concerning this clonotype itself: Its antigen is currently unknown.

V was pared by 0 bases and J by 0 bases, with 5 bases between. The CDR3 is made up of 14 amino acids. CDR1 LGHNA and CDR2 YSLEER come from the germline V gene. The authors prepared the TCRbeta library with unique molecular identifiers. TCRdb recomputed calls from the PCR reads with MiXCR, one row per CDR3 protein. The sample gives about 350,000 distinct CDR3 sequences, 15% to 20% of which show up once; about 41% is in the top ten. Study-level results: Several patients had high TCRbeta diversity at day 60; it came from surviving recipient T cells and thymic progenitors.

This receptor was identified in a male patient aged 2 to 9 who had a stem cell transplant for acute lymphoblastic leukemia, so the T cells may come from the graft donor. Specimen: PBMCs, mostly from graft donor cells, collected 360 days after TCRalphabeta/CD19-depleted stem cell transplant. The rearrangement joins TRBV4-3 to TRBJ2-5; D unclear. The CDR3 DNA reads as TGCGCCAGCAGCCAAGACGGAGACCAAGAGACCCAGTACTTC. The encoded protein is CASSQDGDQETQYF.